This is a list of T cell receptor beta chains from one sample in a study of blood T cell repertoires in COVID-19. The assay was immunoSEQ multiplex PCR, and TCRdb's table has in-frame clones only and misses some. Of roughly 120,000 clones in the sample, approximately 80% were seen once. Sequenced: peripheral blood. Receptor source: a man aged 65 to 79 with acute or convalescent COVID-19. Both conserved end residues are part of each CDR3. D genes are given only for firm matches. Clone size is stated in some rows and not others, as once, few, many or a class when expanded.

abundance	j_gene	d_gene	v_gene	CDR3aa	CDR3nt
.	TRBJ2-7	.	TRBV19	CASSDFYEQYF	TGTGCCAGTAGTGACTTCTACGAGCAGTACTTC
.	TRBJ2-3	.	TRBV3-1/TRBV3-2	CASSQGVADTDTQYF	TGTGCCAGCAGCCAAGGTGTCGCGGACACAGATACGCAGTATTTT
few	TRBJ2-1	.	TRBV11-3	CASSLVSSRQFF	TGTGCCAGCAGCTTAGTCTCGAGTCGGCAGTTCTTC
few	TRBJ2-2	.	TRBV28	CASSFRITRAGELFF	TGTGCCAGCAGCTTCAGAATCACTAGGGCCGGGGAGCTGTTTTTT
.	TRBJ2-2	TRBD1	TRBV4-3	CASSHLELGGSHIANTGELFF	TGCGCCAGCAGCCATCTAGAGTTAGGGGGCAGTCATATCGCGAACACCGGGGAGCTGTTTTTT
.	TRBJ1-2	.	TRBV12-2	CASRLIKWGCGYTF	TGTGCAAGTCGCTTAATTAAATGGGGCTGCGGCTACACCTTC
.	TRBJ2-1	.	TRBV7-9	CASSPKDFHNEQFF	TGTGCCAGCAGCCCGAAGGACTTCCACAATGAGCAGTTCTTC
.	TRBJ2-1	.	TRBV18	CASSRPSGTYNEQFF	TGTGCCAGCTCACGGCCATCAGGGACCTACAATGAGCAGTTCTTC
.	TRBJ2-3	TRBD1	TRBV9	CASSVGDRGRWDTQYF	TGTGCCAGCAGCGTTGGAGACAGGGGGCGCTGGGATACGCAGTATTTT
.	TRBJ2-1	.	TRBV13	CASSSPVGALTLNEQFF	TGTGCCAGCAGCTCCCCAGTGGGGGCGCTGACCCTCAATGAGCAGTTCTTC
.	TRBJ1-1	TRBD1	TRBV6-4	CASRGQGEAFF	TGTGCCAGCAGGGGACAGGGAGAAGCTTTCTTT
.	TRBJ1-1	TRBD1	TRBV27	CASSLTTGGNTEAFF	TGTGCCAGCAGTTTGACGACAGGGGGTAACACTGAAGCTTTCTTT
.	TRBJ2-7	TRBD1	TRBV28	CASSLWRQGFFYEQYF	TGTGCCAGCAGTTTATGGAGACAGGGTTTTTTTTACGAGCAGTACTTC
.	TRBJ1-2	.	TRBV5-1	CASSLAAGDYGYTF	TGCGCCAGCAGCTTGGCTGCGGGGGACTATGGCTACACCTTC
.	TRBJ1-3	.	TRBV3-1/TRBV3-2	CASSPVYSGNTIYF	TGTGCCAGCAGCCCCGTATACTCTGGAAACACCATATATTTT
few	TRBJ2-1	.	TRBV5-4	CASSPFSNEQFF	TGTGCCAGCAGCCCCTTTTCCAATGAGCAGTTCTTC